This is a list of T cell receptor beta chains from one sample in a study of T cell responses to AZD1222 COVID-19 vaccine. Libraries were prepared by immunoSEQ multiplex PCR; TCRdb keeps only in-frame clonotypes and omits some of them. Of approximately 100,000 clones listed, approximately 86% are singletons. The source was peripheral blood, collected 28 days after the second dose of the MenACWY control vaccine. Source of these receptors: an adult who received the MenACWY meningococcal vaccine as a control. Each CDR3 is given with its conserved first and last residue. Each record gives: clone size, J gene, D gene, V gene, CDR3 protein, CDR3 DNA. The D gene is left open where the match is weak. The size of a clone is reported for some rows only, either as once, few or many, or as a class for expanded clones.

size: NA
J: TRBJ2-1
D: NA
V: TRBV5-8
CDR3: CASSLAIGRGAISYNEQFF
DNA: TGTGCCAGCAGCTTGGCCATAGGCAGGGGGGCGATTTCCTACAATGAGCAGTTCTTC

size: NA
J: TRBJ2-7
D: TRBD1
V: TRBV28
CDR3: CASSFSNRGYEQYF
DNA: TGTGCCAGCAGTTTTTCAAACAGGGGTTACGAGCAGTACTTC

size: NA
J: TRBJ2-2
D: NA
V: TRBV4-3
CDR3: CASSPRGMDTGELFF
DNA: TGCGCCAGCAGCCCCAGGGGAATGGACACCGGGGAGCTGTTTTTT

size: NA
J: TRBJ1-5
D: NA
V: TRBV19
CDR3: CASSIMVGPNQPQHF
DNA: TGTGCCAGTAGTATCATGGTGGGACCCAATCAGCCCCAGCATTTT

size: NA
J: TRBJ1-2
D: TRBD1
V: TRBV7-6
CDR3: CASSWGQADYGYTF
DNA: TGTGCCAGCAGCTGGGGACAGGCAGACTATGGCTACACCTTC

size: few
J: TRBJ1-2
D: NA
V: TRBV28
CDR3: CASRTSETLPYSGYTF
DNA: TGTGCCAGCAGGACTTCCGAGACTCTCCCTTATTCTGGCTACACCTTC

size: NA
J: TRBJ2-1
D: NA
V: TRBV7-7
CDR3: CASSSLWEVKQFF
DNA: TGTGCTAGCAGCTCTCTCTGGGAGGTGAAGCAGTTCTTC

size: NA
J: TRBJ2-1
D: NA
V: TRBV3-1/TRBV3-2
CDR3: CASSLPTRTGNEQFF
DNA: TGTGCCAGCAGCCTACCCACGAGGACTGGCAATGAGCAGTTCTTC

size: NA
J: TRBJ2-1
D: TRBD2
V: TRBV6-2/TRBV6-3
CDR3: CASSPLRGGINEQFF
DNA: TGTGCCAGCAGCCCCCTGCGGGGGGGCATTAATGAGCAGTTCTTC

size: NA
J: TRBJ1-6
D: NA
V: TRBV4-1
CDR3: CASSLGGAGSPLHF
DNA: TGCGCCAGCAGCCTCGGGGGCGCGGGTTCACCCCTCCACTTT

size: NA
J: TRBJ2-3
D: TRBD2
V: TRBV5-4
CDR3: CASSFYGGTTDTQYF
DNA: TGTGCCAGCAGCTTTTACGGGGGGACCACAGATACGCAGTATTTT

size: NA
J: TRBJ1-2
D: TRBD1
V: TRBV11-2
CDR3: CASSSGTGVSRGF
DNA: TGTGCCAGCAGCTCCGGGACAGGCGTTTCGCGAGGCTTC

size: NA
J: TRBJ2-7
D: NA
V: TRBV5-1
CDR3: CASSLVQGGEQYF
DNA: TGCGCCAGCAGCTTGGTACAGGGTGGGGAGCAGTACTTC

size: NA
J: TRBJ2-5
D: NA
V: TRBV4-2
CDR3: CASSPAGGARETQYF
DNA: TGTGCCAGCAGCCCAGCAGGCGGGGCCCGAGAGACCCAGTACTTC

size: NA
J: TRBJ1-5
D: NA
V: TRBV6-5
CDR3: CASSSGGSYGQPQHF
DNA: TGTGCCAGCAGCTCCGGCGGGTCTTACGGTCAGCCCCAGCATTTT

size: NA
J: TRBJ2-1
D: NA
V: TRBV11-2
CDR3: CASRIAESYNEQFF
DNA: TGTGCCAGCCGTATAGCGGAATCCTACAATGAGCAGTTCTTC

size: NA
J: TRBJ2-3
D: NA
V: TRBV30
CDR3: CAWSAPWGTQYF
DNA: TGTGCCTGGAGTGCCCCCTGGGGTACGCAGTATTTT

size: NA
J: TRBJ1-2
D: NA
V: TRBV7-8
CDR3: CASSENRVDGYTF
DNA: TGTGCCAGCAGCGAGAACAGGGTAGATGGCTACACCTTC

size: NA
J: TRBJ2-7
D: TRBD1
V: TRBV28
CDR3: CASSPPRGRPDEQYF
DNA: TGTGCCAGCAGCCCGCCCAGGGGGCGTCCAGACGAGCAGTACTTC

size: NA
J: TRBJ2-7
D: NA
V: TRBV18
CDR3: CASSPGTLSYEQYF
DNA: TGTGCCAGCTCACCAGGGACACTTTCCTACGAGCAGTACTTC

size: NA
J: TRBJ1-1
D: NA
V: TRBV6-5
CDR3: CASKPTGRTEAFF
DNA: TGTGCCAGCAAACCCACAGGGAGAACTGAAGCTTTCTTT